This passage covers 19 T cell receptor beta chains from one sample sequenced in a study of identical twins. MiXCR, run by TCRdb on the 5' RACE reads, gives a single entry per CDR3 protein. Of about 690,000 distinct CDR3 sequences listed, around 6.1% are singletons. The sequenced sample consisted of naive T cells sorted from blood. The receptors were sampled from a man aged 18 to 30 in good health.

This clonotype was seen a handful of times. The chain is built from TRBV18 and TRBJ2-3, with D maybe TRBD1 (6 bases). The length of the CDR3 is 16 residues. Trimming took off 3 bases at V and 3 bases at J, with 16 bases between the two ends. From germline, CDR1 is KGHSH and CDR2 LQKENI. The CDR3 reads CASSPAVQGWTDTQYF. The CDR3 DNA reads TGTGCCAGCTCACCTGCCGTGCAGGGGTGGACAGATACGCAGTATTTT.

This clonotype was observed many times. This chain uses TRBV20-1 with TRBJ2-5; TRBD2 matches at 10 bases. The V and J ends lost 6 bases and 8 bases, in that order; junction bases with no gene match: 18. The CDR3 has 16 amino acids. Germline V gives CDR1 DFQATT, CDR2 SNEGSKA (reference sequence). The DNA for the CDR3 is TGCAGTGCCCCCAGGCCTTTAGCGGGAGGAGTGAGAACCCAGTACTTC. Protein sequence: CSAPRPLAGGVRTQYF.

The CDR3 region is CSVGPGGNTIYF. The CDR3, as DNA: TGCAGCGTTGGACCCGGTGGGAACACCATATATTTT. The chain couples TRBV29-1 to TRBJ1-3; D uncertain. Trimming stripped 4 bases from V and 7 bases from J, with 11 bases between. The CDR3 consists of 12 residues. Germline CDR1 and CDR2: SQVTM and ANQGSEA. Filled out from reference TRBV29-1 and TRBJ1-3, the complete variable domain reads SAVISQKPSRDICQRGTSLTIQCQVDSQVTMMFWYRQQPGQSLTLIATANQGSEATYESGFVIDKFPISRPNLTFSTLTVSNMSPEDSSIYLCSVGPGGNTIYFGEGSWLTVV.

This clonotype was observed a handful of times. The rearrangement joins TRBV28 to TRBJ2-2, with 9 nucleotides matching TRBD2. This CDR3 has 16 amino acids. Losses at the gene ends were 1 base for V and 4 bases for J; bases not matched to a gene: 4. Germline V gene lookup returns CDR1 MDHEN and CDR2 SYDVKM. Written as DNA, the CDR3 is TGTGCCAGCAGTTTATTGCCTAGCGGGGTCACCGGGGAGCTGTTTTTT. Translated, it gives CASSLLPSGVTGELFF.

This clonotype was seen many times. J is TRBJ2-3 and V is TRBV7-6, with a weak D call TRBD1 (6 bases). This CDR3 contains 15 residues. Per germline, CDR1 SGHVS and CDR2 FNYEAQ. V lost 3 bases and J 4 bases, leaving 14 bases between the germline ends. In DNA, the CDR3 is TGTGCCAGCAGCTTGGGTAACAGGGTCCCAGATACGCAGTATTTT. Amino acid sequence: CASSLGNRVPDTQYF.

This clonotype was detected only a few times. The chain employs TRBV7-9 and TRBJ1-5; D remains ambiguous. The CDR3 is 14 amino acids. In germline, CDR1 is SEHNR, CDR2 FQNEAQ (reference sequence). Trimming removed 1 base from V and 6 bases from J, with 10 bases in between. CDR3 residues: CASSLGGPGQPQHF. The CDR3 DNA reads TGTGCCAGCAGCTTAGGAGGACCCGGTCAGCCCCAGCATTTT.

The chain's CDR3 is CASSQDLSGRSMAQYF. CDR3 in DNA: TGCGCCAGCAGCCAAGATCTTTCCGGGAGGTCGATGGCCCAGTACTTC. The chain uses TRBV4-3 and TRBJ2-5, with 7 nucleotides matching TRBD2. This CDR3 has 16 residues. With V trimmed by 0 bases and J by 9 bases, 13 bases remained unmatched. The germline gives CDR1 LGHNA, CDR2 YSLEER.

This clonotype was counted a few times. This chain connects TRBV6-1 to TRBJ2-5, with D tentatively TRBD1 or TRBD2 (7 bases each). This CDR3 has 19 amino acids. Germline assignment: CDR1 MNHNS and CDR2 SASEGT. V shed 6 bases and J shed 2 bases, with 28 bases lying between them. The CDR3 is CASRRGLGGSILSQETQYF. DNA for the CDR3: TGTGCCAGCAGGAGGGGGCTAGGCGGGAGCATCCTTTCGCAAGAGACCCAGTACTTC.

The chain links TRBV10-3 to TRBJ1-2; no firm D call. This CDR3 is built from 13 residues. V lost 4 bases and J lost 6, with 12 bases in between. CDR1 is ENHRY and CDR2 is SYGVKD in the germline V gene. For the CDR3, the DNA is TGTGCCATCAGTGTAATTGGATCTAATGGCTACACCTTC. Its protein is CAISVIGSNGYTF.

This clonotype appeared many times. The gene calls are TRBV10-3 and TRBJ1-1; the D is unclear. V was clipped by 3 bases and J by 0 bases, with 5 bases between them. Germline values: CDR1 ENHRY, CDR2 SYGVKD. The CDR3 extends over 13 amino acids. The CDR3, as DNA: TGTGCCATCAGTGATCAAGTGAACACTGAAGCTTTCTTT. Encoded protein: CAISDQVNTEAFF.

Ten or more counts support this clonotype. This rearrangement joins TRBV20-1 to TRBJ2-5, with TRBD2 matching 11 bases. The CDR3 is made up of 13 amino acids. Trimming took 7 bases from V and 3 from J; bases not matched to a gene: 4. Germline V gene sequence: CDR1 DFQATT, CDR2 SNEGSKA (reference sequence). CDR3 in amino acids: CSGLGLAEETQYF. The CDR3 DNA reads TGCAGTGGTCTGGGACTAGCGGAAGAGACCCAGTACTTC.

This clonotype occurred many times. The chain is built from TRBV12-3 or TRBV12-4 and TRBJ1-4, with TRBD1 as a possible D gene (5 bases). The germline V and J ends were trimmed by 3 bases and 4 bases, with 12 bases remaining between them. The CDR3 spans 15 residues. CDR3 DNA sequence: TGTGCCAGCAGTTTTGAGGGGTTCGGTAATGAAAAACTGTTTTTT. It codes for CASSFEGFGNEKLFF.

Many counts were recorded for this clonotype. The rearrangement joins TRBV5-5 to TRBJ1-5; no definite D call. This CDR3 comprises 16 residues. Germline assignment: CDR1 SGHKS and CDR2 YYEKEE (reference sequence). Trimming cost V 0 bases and J 0 bases, with 10 bases left between them. The CDR3 nucleotides read TGTGCCAGCAGCTTGGACCTTCCTGCTAGCAATCAGCCCCAGCATTTT. Translation: CASSLDLPASNQPQHF.

DNA for the CDR3: TGTGCCAGCAGTTCTAGGGATTTCAATCAGCCCCAGCATTTT. Its protein product is CASSSRDFNQPQHF. The V gene is TRBV12-3 or TRBV12-4, the J gene TRBJ1-5; D not resolved. V lost 4 bases, J lost 3 bases, and 10 bases lay in between. The CDR3 covers 14 residues.

This clonotype came up a few times. This chain connects TRBV20-1 to TRBJ1-4; unclear D gene. The germline gives CDR1 DFQATT, CDR2 SNEGSKA (reference sequence). Trimming took 6 bases from V and 3 from J, leaving 5 bases between them. This CDR3 spans 11 amino acids. DNA for the CDR3: TGCAGTGCATGGTCTAATGAAAAACTGTTTTTT. Translating gives CSAWSNEKLFF.

This clonotype appeared many times. The rearrangement joins TRBV29-1 to TRBJ1-2; 9 nucleotides line up with TRBD1. The CDR3 has 14 residues. Germline V gene lookup returns CDR1 SQVTM and CDR2 ANQGSEA. The V and J ends lost 7 bases and 2 bases, in that order; junction bases with no gene match: 8. CDR3 amino acids: CSATAGTGNYGYTF. In DNA, the CDR3 is TGCAGCGCCACGGCCGGGACAGGGAACTATGGCTACACCTTC.

This clonotype has only a few counts. V is TRBV2 and J is TRBJ2-7; 12 nucleotides line up with TRBD1. J was trimmed by 4 bases and V by 6 bases; bases with no gene match: 7. Germline-derived CDR1 and CDR2 are SNHLY and FYNNEI. The CDR3 spans 15 residues. In nucleotides, the CDR3 is TGTGCCAGCAGACCCGGGACAGGGGGCAGGTACGAGCAGTACTTC. Translated: CASRPGTGGRYEQYF.

There are a few counts of this clonotype. This chain uses TRBV19 with TRBJ2-7, with 12 bases fitting TRBD1. This CDR3 has 13 amino acids. J gave up 4 bases and V 9 bases, and 4 bases lay outside the gene matches. Germline CDR1 reads LNHDA; CDR2 reads SQIVND (reference sequence). CDR3 DNA: TGTGCCAGCGGGACAGGGGGCCCATACGAGCAGTACTTC. The encoded protein is CASGTGGPYEQYF. The full variable domain, with the rest looked up from reference TRBV19 and TRBJ2-7, is DGGITQSPKYLFRKEGQNVTLSCEQNLNHDAMYWYRQDPGQGLRLIYYSQIVNDFQKGDIAEGYSVSREKKESFPLTVTSAQKNPTAFYLCASGTGGPYEQYFGPGTRLTVT.

This clonotype came up many times. This chain links TRBV20-1 with TRBJ2-5; D not resolved. Germline CDR1 is DFQATT and CDR2 is SNEGSKA (reference sequence). The V and J ends lost 5 bases and 1 base respectively, with 11 bases between them. The CDR3 consists of 13 residues. In DNA, the CDR3 is TGCAGTGCTTATACACAAACCCAAGAGACCCAGTACTTC. It specifies CSAYTQTQETQYF.